These T cell receptor beta chains were read from a single sample in a study of blood T cell repertoires in COVID-19. The repertoire was sequenced with immunoSEQ multiplex PCR; TCRdb's copy has only in-frame clones and lacks some. Of 160,000 or so clones listed, over 70% are singletons. The sequenced sample was peripheral blood. These receptors came from a man in his 60s with acute or convalescent COVID-19. CDR3s leave out the opening cysteine and the closing phenylalanine or tryptophan. Fields, in order: V gene, D gene, clone size, CDR3 protein. A D gene is named only where the DNA matches it firmly. The listing skips clone size in some rows; elsewhere it reads once, few, many or a size class.

>TRBV3-1/TRBV3-2|TRBD1|.
ASSQPGQWSSGNTIY
>TRBV3-1/TRBV3-2|.|.
ASSQGLKVGEQY
>TRBV7-3|TRBD1|.
ASSLAGQGAGYEQY
>TRBV7-2|.|.
ASSLAQATNEQF
>TRBV5-6|TRBD2|.
ASSLAWGGRTPYEQY
>TRBV19|.|.
ASTEPRGSGTEAF
>TRBV19|TRBD1|.
AVRDRRQVYGYT
>TRBV18|.|.
ASSRTVSSGEQY
>TRBV5-1|TRBD2|.
ASSLTSGRLETQY
>TRBV19|.|few
ASSIGRWGDNSPLH
>TRBV28|.|few
ASWAEKLF
>TRBV6-2/TRBV6-3|TRBD2|.
ASSLPPRGGRGDTGELF
>TRBV7-3|.|.
ASSQTSQETQY
>TRBV25-1|TRBD1|.
ASTSLTGAAF
>TRBV20-1|.|.
SASHKGAGKQPQH
>TRBV3-1/TRBV3-2|TRBD2|.
ASSELAGGSYNEQF
>TRBV27|.|once
ASSLTGNYGYT
>TRBV5-8|TRBD1|few
ASSSGQGGQPQH
>TRBV5-4|TRBD2|.
ASSLDSGRSYEQY
>TRBV6-5|.|.
ASGPPLGVQF
>TRBV7-9|TRBD2|once
ASSPRPGGPHYEQY
>TRBV5-1|.|.
ASHQGTRKNEQF
>TRBV18|.|.
ASSPGGRNGYT
>TRBV9|.|.
ASSVASGRGTYTQY
>TRBV13|.|.
ASRLAGWEGEDSPLH
>TRBV10-3|TRBD1|.
AIASGTGQYEQY
>TRBV9|TRBD2|few
ASSKGLAGYEQY
>TRBV15|TRBD1|.
ATSPRQGNTGNTIY
>TRBV7-2|TRBD2|few
ASSRGGHGTGELF
>TRBV6-6|.|.
ASRGQLHNEKLF
>TRBV27|.|.
ASSTYGPGNGYT
>TRBV6-2/TRBV6-3|TRBD1|.
ASSPLQGAPNTEAF
>TRBV7-9|.|.
ASTLRRGRASYEQY
>TRBV7-2|.|.
ASSPRRQNTEAF
>TRBV19|.|.
ASSIFRDQPQH
>TRBV21-1|.|.
ASRGFESRVKNIQY
>TRBV6-5|.|.
ASSRRRTTEAF
>TRBV4-3|.|.
ASSQDGGWTEAF
>TRBV29-1|.|.
SVATGLSGNTIY
>TRBV11-2|.|.
ASSLLTGNTEAF
>TRBV9|.|.
ASSVEGWGETQY
>TRBV27|TRBD2|.
ASTPTSGLRGEQY